These 21 T cell receptor beta chains originate from one sample sequenced in a study of T cells in Graves' hyperthyroidism and ophthalmopathy. The investigators amplified TCR beta CDR3 regions from RNA transcripts. HTBI primers were used for first-round RT-PCR of the TCR CDR3. Via MiXCR, TCRdb re-called the multiplex PCR reads, giving one row per CDR3 protein. This sample has roughly 560,000 distinct CDR3 sequences; under 15% occur once, and the top ten carry 4.3%. Sample: blood. The receptors shown here come from a woman aged 40 to 50 with Graves' ophthalmopathy.

This clonotype was detected ten times or more. The chain has TRBV6-2 or TRBV6-3 and TRBJ2-4; perhaps TRBD2 as D (5 bases). The CDR3 is 14 residues long. The V gene's germline CDR1 is MNHEY and CDR2 SVGEGT. Trimming removed 2 bases from V and 6 bases from J, with 11 bases in between. CDR3 protein: CASSYPRTSNIQYF. As DNA, the CDR3 is TGTGCCAGCAGTTACCCGCGGACTTCAAACATTCAGTACTTC.

This clonotype was detected ten times or more. The CDR3 loop reads CASSFKGGYSYEQYF. The DNA for the CDR3 is TGTGCCAGCAGTTTTAAGGGGGGCTACTCCTACGAGCAGTACTTC. The V call is TRBV27, the J call TRBJ2-7; D is tentatively TRBD1 or TRBD2 (6 bases each). This CDR3 is built from 15 residues. V was cut by 3 bases and J by 0 bases, with 12 bases left in between. The germline gives CDR1 MNHEY, CDR2 SMNVEV (reference sequence).

This clonotype came up many times. The chain couples TRBV19 to TRBJ1-5, with 7 positions matching TRBD1. This CDR3 is built from 15 residues. Germline lookup yields CDR1 LNHDA and CDR2 SQIVND (reference sequence). The V gene end was trimmed by 3 bases and the J gene end by 2 bases; junction bases not matched to a gene: 4. CDR3 amino acids: CASSISGGGNQPQHF. The CDR3 region has the DNA TGTGCCAGTAGTATCTCAGGGGGGGGCAATCAGCCCCAGCATTTT.

This chain joins TRBV7-2 and TRBJ2-7; TRBD1 or TRBD2 may be the D gene (5 bases each). The V gene's germline CDR1 is SGHTA and CDR2 FQGNSA. Trimming cost V 5 bases and J 6 bases, with 14 bases left between them. The length of the CDR3 is 13 residues. The CDR3 DNA reads TGTGCCAGCAGCCCCTTTGGTGGGACCGAGCAGTACTTC. Translating it yields CASSPFGGTEQYF.

The rearrangement joins TRBV5-1 to TRBJ2-3, with TRBD1 identical over 9 bases. V trimming: 0 bases; J trimming: 4 bases; junction bases outside the gene matches: 3. This CDR3 has 15 residues. Germline lookup yields CDR1 SGHRS and CDR2 YFSETQ. This CDR3 is CASSLATGGADTQYF. Written as DNA, the CDR3 is TGCGCCAGCAGCTTGGCAACAGGGGGCGCAGATACGCAGTATTTT.

There are many counts of this clonotype. The V and J genes are TRBV5-1 and TRBJ2-5; D not certain. Trimming left V 1 base short and J 0 bases short, with 10 bases between. Germline-derived CDR1 and CDR2 are SGHRS and YFSETQ. CDR3 length equals 15 residues. The CDR3 sequence: CASSLRPGDQETQYF. The CDR3 bases are TGCGCCAGCAGCTTGAGGCCAGGAGACCAAGAGACCCAGTACTTC.

The chain uses TRBV12-3 or TRBV12-4 and TRBJ2-5; D possibly uses TRBD1 or TRBD2 (5 bases each). Trimming left V 3 bases short and J 7 bases short, with 12 bases between. The CDR3 contains 13 residues. CDR3 sequence reads: CASSFTAGGTQYF. Here the CDR3 DNA reads TGTGCCAGCAGTTTTACCGCTGGGGGGACCCAGTACTTC.

This clonotype occurred many times. This sequence joins TRBV6-1 and TRBJ1-2; D is undetermined. This CDR3 is built from 10 residues. Germline values: CDR1 MNHNS, CDR2 SASEGT. The V end was cut by 2 bases, the J end by 11 bases, with 6 bases between. As DNA, the CDR3 is TGTGCCAGCAGTGAATATACATACACCTTC. Its protein product is CASSEYTYTF.

This clonotype was seen more than once but under ten times. The chain is built from TRBV6-1 and TRBJ2-3; D unresolved. The CDR3 length is 11 residues. The V and J ends lost 7 bases and 6 bases respectively, with 8 bases between them. Germline V lookup: CDR1 MNHNS, CDR2 SASEGT. The CDR3 DNA reads TGTGCCAGCACCAATTTGGATACGCAGTATTTT. Translation gives CASTNLDTQYF.

In its sample, this clonotype was seen many times. The chain joins TRBV28 to TRBJ2-7; 9 bases are shared with TRBD1. J was trimmed by 3 bases and V by 7 bases; bases with no gene match: 10. The CDR3 spans 15 residues. Germline CDR1 and CDR2: MDHEN and SYDVKM. CDR3 bases: TGTGCCAGCACCCCCCTCGGGACAGGGCACTACGAGCAGTACTTC. Translated: CASTPLGTGHYEQYF.

This clonotype was detected a few times. This rearrangement joins TRBV20-1 to TRBJ2-5; the match to TRBD2 covers 12 bases. This CDR3 is 15 amino acids long. With V trimmed by 2 bases and J by 5 bases, 6 bases remained unmatched. The germline CDR1 and CDR2 sequences are DFQATT and SNEGSKA (reference sequence). The DNA for the CDR3 is TGCAGTGCTAGACCGACTAGCGGGAGCTGGGAGACCCAGTACTTC. Translating gives CSARPTSGSWETQYF.

The genes are TRBV3-1 and TRBJ1-1; D not resolved. Per germline, CDR1 LGHDT and CDR2 YNNKEL (reference sequence). The CDR3 length is 13 residues. The V end was cut by 1 base, the J end by 6 bases, with 9 bases between. The CDR3 sequence: CASSQASGAEAFF. The CDR3 DNA sequence: TGTGCCAGCAGCCAAGCTAGTGGAGCTGAAGCTTTCTTT.

In this sample, this clonotype turned up a few times. A much larger clone lies a single base off, so this may be a read error. This chain links TRBV7-6 with TRBJ1-1; weak D call: TRBD1 (6 bases). Germline CDR1 is SGHVS and CDR2 is FNYEAQ. The CDR3 sequence is 15 residues long. The CDR3 loop is CASSPTGQPNTGAFF. The CDR3 DNA reads as TGTGCCAGCAGCCCGACTGGACAGCCTAACACTGGAGCTTTCTTT. The full variable domain, with the rest looked up from reference TRBV7-6 and TRBJ1-1, is GAGVSQSPRYKVTKRGQDVALRCDPISGHVSLYWYRQALGQGPEFLTYFNYEAQQDKSGLPNDRFSAERPEGSISTLTIQRTEQRDSAMYRCASSPTGQPNTGAFFGQGTRLTVV.

In this sample, this clonotype turned up a few times. The rearrangement links TRBV7-2 to TRBJ2-4; no definite D call. CDR1 and CDR2 (germline): SGHTA, FQGNSA. The CDR3 is 14 residues long. Trimming took off 5 bases at V and 0 bases at J, with 8 bases between the two ends. The CDR3 here is CASSPTVAKNIQYF. CDR3 DNA sequence: TGTGCCAGCAGCCCTACGGTAGCCAAAAACATTCAGTACTTC. The complete variable domain, with remaining parts taken from reference TRBV7-2 and TRBJ2-4, reads GAGVSQSPSNKVTEKGKDVELRCDPISGHTALYWYRQSLGQGLEFLIYFQGNSAPDKSGLPSDRFSAERTGGSVSTLTIQRTQQEDSAVYLCASSPTVAKNIQYFGAGTRLSVL.

In its sample, this clonotype was seen many times. The chain is built from TRBV7-8 and TRBJ1-5; D gene ambiguous. CDR3 size: 16 residues. V was cut by 5 bases and J by 1 base, with 15 bases left in between. In germline, CDR1 is SGHVS, CDR2 FQNEAQ. The CDR3 DNA sequence: TGTGCCAGCAGCCGCCTCAAGGGAGGAAGCAATCAGCCCCAGCATTTT. This sequence encodes CASSRLKGGSNQPQHF.

This clonotype was counted ten times or more. The J gene is TRBJ2-6, the V gene TRBV28; D possibly uses TRBD1 or TRBD2 (5 bases each). CDR1 and CDR2 (germline): MDHEN, SYDVKM. V was cut by 6 bases and J by 2 bases, with 8 bases left in between. This CDR3 is 14 amino acids long. CDR3 DNA sequence: TGTGCCAGCAGGAGGGGAGCTGGGGCCAACGTCCTGACTTTC. This translates into CASRRGAGANVLTF.

V is TRBV12-3 or TRBV12-4 and J is TRBJ2-7; no reliable D call. This CDR3 has 12 residues. V shed 6 bases and J shed 4 bases, with 10 bases lying between them. CDR3: CASRPDGYEQYF. The CDR3 DNA follows: TGTGCCAGCAGACCGGACGGATACGAGCAGTACTTC.

A note on this clonotype: A read error may explain this, as a much larger clone is one base away. This sequence joins TRBV6-5 and TRBJ2-7; 8 nucleotides line up with TRBD1. The CDR3 extends over 15 amino acids. CDR1 is MNHEY and CDR2 is SVGAGI in the germline V gene. The trim removed 2 bases at V and 0 bases at J, leaving 3 bases unmatched. CDR3 loop: CASSYITGGSYEQYF. Here the CDR3 DNA reads TGTGCCAGCAGTTACATAACAGGGGGCTCCTACGAGCAGTACTTC.

This clonotype was seen repeatedly, ten times or more. V is TRBV19 and J is TRBJ1-5; unclear D gene. The germline V gene encodes CDR1 LNHDA and CDR2 SQIVND (reference sequence). The CDR3 is 15 residues long. V was clipped by 3 bases and J by 3 bases, with 12 bases between them. In DNA form, the CDR3 reads TGTGCCAGTAGTATGTCGGATGGCCACAATCAGCCCCAGCATTTT. Translated: CASSMSDGHNQPQHF.

The V and J genes are TRBV5-1 and TRBJ2-2; 7 bases fit TRBD2. The germline V gene has CDR1 SGHRS and CDR2 YFSETQ. The CDR3 has 16 amino acids. The ends lost 5 bases at V and 4 bases at J; junction bases unmatched: 11. DNA for the CDR3: TGCGCCAGCAGTTGGGGAAGCGGGATTCTCACCGGGGAGCTGTTTTTT. Protein sequence: CASSWGSGILTGELFF.

The chain carries TRBV20-1 and TRBJ2-7; 7 bases map to TRBD1. V lost 0 bases to trimming and J lost 7 bases; unmatched junction nucleotides: 12. This CDR3 region has 15 residues. Germline-derived CDR1 and CDR2 are DFQATT and SNEGSKA (reference sequence). The CDR3 protein is CSARDRLQGTGEQYF. DNA of the CDR3: TGCAGTGCTAGAGACAGGTTACAGGGGACGGGAGAGCAGTACTTC.